The 8 T cell receptor beta chains listed next were all sequenced from one sample in a study of OX40 agonist ivuxolimab in advanced cancers. Using immunoSEQ multiplex PCR, the repertoire was profiled, and TCRdb retains in-frame clones only, with some absent. The profile covers tens of thousands of clones, with approximately 91% appearing a single time and 4.2% taken by the ten largest. This material consisted of CD4+ or CD8+ T cells sorted from blood, taken in a trial of the OX40 agonist ivuxolimab. These receptor sequences come from an adult with an advanced solid tumor such as melanoma, head and neck, liver or kidney cancer.

The V and J genes are TRBV2 and TRBJ2-3; possible D gene TRBD2, 6 bases. The CDR3 contains 16 residues. V lost 2 bases and J lost 6, with 18 bases in between. The germline gives CDR1 SNHLY, CDR2 FYNNEI. CDR3 sequence: CASSEPAGLRMDTQYF. DNA for the CDR3: TGTGCCAGCAGTGAACCTGCGGGACTCCGGATGGATACGCAGTATTTT.

The DNA of the CDR3 is TGTGCCAGCAGTTCAGGACAGGGCTTAAGGTACGAGCAGTACTTC. Translation: CASSSGQGLRYEQYF. The J gene is TRBJ2-7, the V gene TRBV6-6; 8 nucleotides line up with TRBD1. CDR3 length equals 15 residues. Germline values: CDR1 MNHNY, CDR2 SVGAGI (reference sequence). The V and J ends lost 4 bases and 4 bases, in that order; junction bases with no gene match: 9.

The rearrangement joins TRBV28 to TRBJ1-2, with D tentatively TRBD1 (5 bases). The V end was cut by 7 bases, the J end by 4 bases, with 16 bases between. The germline CDR1 and CDR2 sequences are MDHEN and SYDVKM. The CDR3 is made up of 14 amino acids. CDR3 residues: CASTRRASGYGYTF. Here the CDR3 DNA reads TGTGCCAGCACCCGCAGGGCTTCCGGCTATGGCTACACCTTC.

The chain is built from TRBV11-2 and TRBJ2-7, with D tentatively TRBD1 (6 bases). Trimming cost V 3 bases and J 4 bases, with 10 bases left between them. Germline V gene data show CDR1 as SGHAT and CDR2 as FQNNGV. The CDR3 has 13 residues. The CDR3 is CASSFWGQYEQYV. CDR3 bases: TGTGCCAGCAGCTTTTGGGGACAATACGAGCAGTACGTC.

V usage is TRBV5-1 and J usage is TRBJ2-5, with TRBD2 matching over 11 bases. The CDR3 is 13 residues long. After removal of 5 bases from V and 9 bases from J, the junction contained 6 bases not matched to a gene. Germline lookup yields CDR1 SGHRS and CDR2 YFSETQ. The CDR3: CASRLAGDTAQYF. CDR3 coding DNA: TGCGCCAGCAGACTAGCGGGGGACACGGCCCAGTACTTC. The full variable domain, in which reference TRBV5-1 and TRBJ2-5 provide the parts outside the CDR3, is KAGVTQTPRYLIKTRGQQVTLSCSPISGHRSVSWYQQTPGQGLQFLFEYFSETQRNKGNFPGRFSGRQFSNSRSEMNVSTLELGDSALYLCASRLAGDTAQYFGPGTRLLVL.

CDR3 nucleotide sequence: TGCAGCGTTGCACTAGCGGGGGGAGCGAACACCGGGGAGCTGTTTTTT. Residues: CSVALAGGANTGELFF. The chain employs TRBV29-1 and TRBJ2-2, with 12 bases identical to TRBD2. Trimming removed 4 bases from V and 0 bases from J; junction bases left unmatched: 3. Germline V gene lookup returns CDR1 SQVTM and CDR2 ANQGSEA. The CDR3 is 16 residues long.

J is TRBJ1-5 and V is TRBV2; D is perhaps TRBD1 (5 bases). Trimming stripped 3 bases from V and 4 bases from J, with 10 bases between. This CDR3 region has 14 residues. Germline lookup yields CDR1 SNHLY and CDR2 FYNNEI. The CDR3 DNA reads as TGTGCCAGCAGTGACCAGGGCTTAAATCAGCCCCAGCATTTT. It encodes CASSDQGLNQPQHF.

The CDR3 region is CASSFSGGEKLFF. The CDR3 region has the DNA TGTGCCAGCAGCTTTTCTGGGGGGGAAAAACTGTTTTTT. The rearrangement joins TRBV7-9 to TRBJ1-4; tentative D call: TRBD1 (5 bases). Between the trimmed V and J ends, which lost 3 bases and 8 bases, there was a span of 10 bases. The CDR3 is 13 amino acids. Germline loops: CDR1 SEHNR, CDR2 FQNEAQ (reference sequence).